These 13 T cell receptor beta chains share one sample of origin, sequenced in a study of a mutant IDH1 vaccine in newly diagnosed glioma. The table came from immunoSEQ multiplex PCR; TCRdb's copy has only in-frame clones and leaves some out. The data contain some 50,000 clones, 65% of them seen just once; the ten biggest clones take up about 4.8%. Antigens for these TCRs are unknown. Time point reported: week 47, end of study. Doses consisted of 300 ug of mutant IDH1 20-mer peptide each, paired with topical imiquimod. Sequences were derived from peripheral blood mononuclear cells (PBMCs), sampled from a glioma patient whose treatment included an IDH1 peptide vaccine. The receptors shown here come from a middle-aged man with glioma. Some clones in this sample may be carry-over from other donors' samples.

V usage is TRBV30 and J usage is TRBJ2-4, with D perhaps matching TRBD1 (6 bases). Trimming took off 3 bases at V and 8 bases at J, with 11 bases between the two ends. Per germline, CDR1 GTSNPN and CDR2 SVGIG (reference sequence). The CDR3 sequence is 12 residues long. DNA of the CDR3: TGTGCCTGGAGGACGCCAGGGGACATTCAGTACTTC. Translating it yields CAWRTPGDIQYF.

This clone was counted a few times. The genes are TRBV6-5 and TRBJ2-2; unclear D gene. The V gene's germline CDR1 is MNHEY and CDR2 SVGAGI. The ends were cut back, 3 bases at V and 2 bases at J, with 1 base in the middle. The CDR3 is 12 amino acids. The CDR3 nucleotides read TGTGCCAGCAGTTATAACACCGGGGAGCTGTTTTTT. Residues: CASSYNTGELFF.

The rearrangement uses TRBV6-1 and TRBJ2-3; no reliable D call. The CDR3 totals 11 residues. From germline, CDR1 is MNHNS and CDR2 SASEGT. Trimming stripped 4 bases from V and 5 bases from J, with 4 bases between. The CDR3 nucleotides read TGTGCCAGCAGTGTCCGAGATACGCAGTATTTT. This gives the protein CASSVRDTQYF.

This clone was seen more than once but under ten times. The DNA for the CDR3 is TGCGCCAGCAGCTTGGAGCCGGAGAGGGCCTACGAGCAGTACTTC. Translated, it gives CASSLEPERAYEQYF. The chain carries TRBV5-1 and TRBJ2-7; the D gene is possibly TRBD2 (5 bases). Between the trimmed V and J ends, which lost 0 bases and 2 bases, there was a span of 12 bases. This CDR3 comprises 15 residues. Germline CDR1 reads SGHRS; CDR2 reads YFSETQ. Together with reference TRBV5-1 and TRBJ2-7, the CDR3 gives the full variable domain: KAGVTQTPRYLIKTRGQQVTLSCSPISGHRSVSWYQQTPGQGLQFLFEYFSETQRNKGNFPGRFSGRQFSNSRSEMNVSTLELGDSALYLCASSLEPERAYEQYFGPGTRLTVT.

The chain is built from TRBV19 and TRBJ1-3; no firm D call. This CDR3 has 14 amino acids. Germline V gene data show CDR1 as LNHDA and CDR2 as SQIVND (reference sequence). Deletions cut 5 bases from V and 4 bases from J, with 12 bases between. CDR3 in amino acids: CASSLGFMGNTIYF. DNA of the CDR3: TGTGCCAGTAGTTTGGGGTTTATGGGAAACACCATATATTTT. Based on the CDR3 plus reference TRBV19 and TRBJ1-3, the full variable domain is DGGITQSPKYLFRKEGQNVTLSCEQNLNHDAMYWYRQDPGQGLRLIYYSQIVNDFQKGDIAEGYSVSREKKESFPLTVTSAQKNPTAFYLCASSLGFMGNTIYFGEGSWLTVV.

The CDR3 nucleotides read TGCGCCAGCAGCCAAGGTTTGGGCGGTGACTATGGCTACACCTTC. Its translation is CASSQGLGGDYGYTF. The chain recombines TRBV4-1 with TRBJ1-2; unclear D gene. V was cut by 1 base and J by 3 bases, with 12 bases left in between. The CDR3 consists of 15 residues. CDR1 and CDR2 from the germline V gene are MGHRA and YSYEKL.

The V gene is TRBV19, the J gene TRBJ1-1; TRBD1 might be the D (5 bases). This CDR3 is built from 15 residues. V lost 4 bases, J lost 5 bases, and 17 bases lay in between. Germline assignment: CDR1 LNHDA and CDR2 SQIVND (reference sequence). The CDR3 coding sequence is TGTGCCAGTAGTACGCCTCCAGGGCGGAGGACTGAAGCTTTCTTT. Its protein product is CASSTPPGRRTEAFF.

The V call is TRBV13, the J call TRBJ2-5, with 10 positions matching TRBD2. V lost 3 bases and J lost 4; bases outside the gene matches: 8. CDR3 length: 16 residues. Germline loops: CDR1 PRHDT, CDR2 FYEKMQ (reference sequence). The CDR3 loop is CASSLGSGGLGETQYF. CDR3 coding DNA: TGTGCCAGCAGCTTGGGTAGCGGGGGGCTGGGAGAGACCCAGTACTTC.

The chain couples TRBV5-1 to TRBJ2-2, with D perhaps being TRBD1 or TRBD2 (5 bases each). Trimming removed 2 bases at V and 4 bases at J, with 12 bases between. This CDR3 region has 15 residues. Germline V gene sequence: CDR1 SGHRS, CDR2 YFSETQ. CDR3 sequence reads: CASSLNAGTTGELFF. The CDR3 DNA reads as TGCGCCAGCAGCTTAAACGCAGGGACCACCGGGGAGCTGTTTTTT.

The V gene is TRBV6-5, the J gene TRBJ2-7; 7 nucleotides align to TRBD1. CDR3 length equals 13 residues. Looked up from germline, CDR1 is MNHEY and CDR2 is SVGAGI. J gave up 7 bases and V 2 bases, and 5 bases lay outside the gene matches. CDR3 region: CASSYRTGPEQYF. CDR3 in DNA: TGTGCCAGCAGTTACCGGACAGGCCCGGAGCAGTACTTC.

This sequence joins TRBV5-1 and TRBJ2-7; D is uncertain. Germline V lookup: CDR1 SGHRS, CDR2 YFSETQ. This CDR3 has 12 amino acids. Trimming left V 5 bases short and J 2 bases short, with 8 bases between. Written as DNA, the CDR3 is TGCGCCAGCAGAAGACAAACCTACGAGCAGTACTTC. Encoded protein: CASRRQTYEQYF.

The chain couples TRBV4-2 to TRBJ1-2; possibly TRBD1 for D (6 bases). The CDR3 has 16 residues. Germline lookup yields CDR1 LGHNA and CDR2 YNFKEQ. The V end lost 1 base, the J end lost 2 bases, and 14 bases lay between the germline ends. The CDR3 region has the DNA TGTGCCAGCAGCCAAGCAAGGGACACTGAAAACTATGGCTACACCTTC. Translating gives CASSQARDTENYGYTF.

The V call is TRBV6-1, the J call TRBJ1-4; no definite D call. The CDR3 loop spans 12 amino acids. Germline-derived CDR1 and CDR2 are MNHNS and SASEGT. Between the trimmed V and J ends, which lost 5 bases and 8 bases, there was a span of 9 bases. CDR3 nucleotide sequence: TGTGCCAGCAGTCTGGGGTGGGAAAAACTGTTTTTT. This codes for CASSLGWEKLFF.